Presented here are 21 T cell receptor beta chains from one specimen sequenced in a study of identifying expanded T cells in peripheral blood. Repertoires were generated with immunoSEQ multiplex PCR, while TCRdb's copy carries only in-frame clones and drops some. The data show more than 55,000 clones, 80% to 90% seen once. Source material: blood. The receptors originated from a person aged 18 to 75 in good health.

This clone was counted once. The genes are TRBV4-2 and TRBJ2-6, with 9 bases identical to TRBD2. The trim removed 4 bases at V and 0 bases at J, leaving 4 bases unmatched. This CDR3 contains 17 residues. Germline CDR1 reads LGHNA; CDR2 reads YNFKEQ. CDR3 nucleotide sequence: TGTGCCAGCAGCCGACTAGCGGAGAACTCTGGGGCCAACGTCCTGACTTTC. Residues: CASSRLAENSGANVLTF.

The chain couples TRBV28 to TRBJ1-2; maybe TRBD1 (6 bases). The germline V and J ends were trimmed by 3 bases and 2 bases, with 16 bases remaining between them. The germline gives CDR1 MDHEN, CDR2 SYDVKM. The length of the CDR3 is 16 residues. The CDR3 loop is CASSLDRDTANYGYTF. Written as DNA, the CDR3 is TGTGCCAGCAGTTTGGACCGGGACACGGCAAACTATGGCTACACCTTC.

The rearrangement joins TRBV27 to TRBJ2-1; possible D gene TRBD2, 6 bases. This CDR3 comprises 14 residues. Between the trimmed V and J ends, which lost 1 base and 9 bases, there was a span of 13 bases. CDR1 is MNHEY and CDR2 is SMNVEV in the germline V gene (reference sequence). The CDR3 coding sequence is TGTGCCAGCAGTTTATTCCCGGGACTCATTGAGCAGTTCTTC. It is translated as CASSLFPGLIEQFF.

The chain uses TRBV10-3 and TRBJ1-2; 7 nucleotides agree with TRBD1. The CDR3 is made up of 13 amino acids. V trimming: 5 bases; J trimming: 5 bases; junction bases outside the gene matches: 5. CDR1 and CDR2 from the germline V gene are ENHRY and SYGVKD. Written as DNA, the CDR3 is TGTGCCATCAGTCCCGACAGGGAATATGGCTACACCTTC. Protein sequence: CAISPDREYGYTF.

The CDR3 here is CASRRGEFGNQPQHF. The CDR3 DNA sequence: TGTGCCAGCAGAAGGGGGGAATTCGGCAATCAGCCCCAGCATTTT. The chain employs TRBV6-5 and TRBJ1-5; TRBD1 is a possible D gene (6 bases). Germline V CDR1 and CDR2: MNHEY, SVGAGI. The ends were cut back, 6 bases at V and 2 bases at J, with 14 bases in the middle. This CDR3 has 15 residues.

The CDR3 nucleotides read TGCGCCAGCAGCAGGACAGGGGCGAAAGAGACCCAGTACTTC. It yields the protein CASSRTGAKETQYF. This chain links TRBV5-1 with TRBJ2-5, with TRBD1 matching 9 bases. V lost 4 bases and J lost 3; bases outside the gene matches: 4. Germline loops: CDR1 SGHRS, CDR2 YFSETQ. The CDR3 is made up of 14 amino acids. The entire variable domain, with the rest obtained from reference TRBV5-1 and TRBJ2-5, is as follows: KAGVTQTPRYLIKTRGQQVTLSCSPISGHRSVSWYQQTPGQGLQFLFEYFSETQRNKGNFPGRFSGRQFSNSRSEMNVSTLELGDSALYLCASSRTGAKETQYFGPGTRLLVL.

The gene calls are TRBV10-3 and TRBJ1-5; maybe TRBD1 (5 bases). The CDR3 consists of 15 residues. Germline V gives CDR1 ENHRY, CDR2 SYGVKD. The V and J ends lost 4 bases and 3 bases respectively, with 13 bases between them. CDR3 amino acids: CAISAGRVVNQPQHF. CDR3 bases: TGTGCCATCAGTGCAGGCAGGGTTGTCAATCAGCCCCAGCATTTT.

The genes are TRBV10-3 and TRBJ1-1; TRBD1 is a possible D gene (5 bases). Trimming took off 6 bases at V and 4 bases at J, with 18 bases between the two ends. The CDR3 covers 15 residues. The germline V gene encodes CDR1 ENHRY and CDR2 SYGVKD. The CDR3 here is CAISLPGGAGTEAFF. In nucleotides, the CDR3 is TGTGCCATCAGCCTCCCGGGAGGGGCTGGCACTGAAGCTTTCTTT.

The chain uses TRBV5-1 and TRBJ1-2; 8 nucleotides align to TRBD1. The CDR3 contains 15 residues. V lost 4 bases and J lost 7; bases outside the gene matches: 12. The germline V gene has CDR1 SGHRS and CDR2 YFSETQ. DNA for the CDR3: TGCGCCAGCAGCGCCCGACAGGGGCCGGATCCTGGCTACACCTTC. Residues: CASSARQGPDPGYTF.

The chain has TRBV13 and TRBJ2-7; 13 bases match TRBD2. The CDR3 sequence is 15 residues long. Germline V gene lookup returns CDR1 PRHDT and CDR2 FYEKMQ (reference sequence). With 0 bases clipped from V and 4 bases from J, the junction kept 0 bases outside the gene matches. CDR3 sequence reads: CASSLGGLAGYEQYF. CDR3 sequence (DNA): TGTGCCAGCAGCTTAGGGGGACTAGCGGGGTACGAGCAGTACTTC.

The chain employs TRBV7-2 and TRBJ2-7; the match to TRBD1 covers 7 bases. This CDR3 spans 13 amino acids. With V trimmed by 5 bases and J by 3 bases, 4 bases remained unmatched. CDR1 is SGHTA and CDR2 is FQGNSA in the germline V gene. The CDR3 spells CASSRGQVYEQYF. The CDR3 DNA sequence: TGTGCCAGCAGCCGAGGACAGGTCTACGAGCAGTACTTC.

This sequence joins TRBV18 and TRBJ2-1, with TRBD2 matching 9 bases. Germline V gene data show CDR1 as KGHSH and CDR2 as LQKENI. Unmatched junction bases numbered 10, after V lost 4 bases and J lost 3 bases. The CDR3 runs to 17 residues. CDR3 residues: CASSLLSGTSFYNEQFF. The DNA of the CDR3 is TGTGCCAGCTCACTCCTCTCCGGGACTAGCTTCTACAATGAGCAGTTCTTC.

This rearrangement joins TRBV4-1 to TRBJ1-4, with D tentatively TRBD1 (5 bases). The CDR3 runs 13 residues. With 1 base removed from V and 17 bases from J, the gap between germline ends came to 17 bases. Germline CDR1 and CDR2: MGHRA and YSYEKL. Here the CDR3 reads CASSQGVGTVPFF. The CDR3 DNA follows: TGCGCCAGCAGCCAAGGTGTGGGGACCGTTCCTTTTTTT.

DNA for the CDR3: TGTGCCAGCAGTCGGGGGGCCAGGACCATAGAGGCTTTCTTT. This sequence encodes CASSRGARTIEAFF. The chain carries TRBV27 and TRBJ1-1, with D possibly matching TRBD1 (6 bases). V was pared by 5 bases and J by 11 bases, with 21 bases between. CDR1 is MNHEY, CDR2 SMNVEV, per germline (reference sequence). This CDR3 contains 14 residues.

The V call is TRBV18, the J call TRBJ2-1, with 8 bases fitting TRBD2. V lost 5 bases, J lost 4 bases, and 1 base stayed unmatched. The CDR3 is made up of 13 amino acids. From germline, CDR1 is KGHSH and CDR2 LQKENI. DNA for the CDR3: TGTGCCAGCTCAAGCGGGGGATACAATGAGCAGTTCTTC. Translating it yields CASSSGGYNEQFF. Supplemented by reference TRBV18 and TRBJ2-1, the full variable domain reads NAGVMQNPRHLVRRRGQEARLRCSPMKGHSHVYWYRQLPEEGLKFMVYLQKENIIDESGMPKERFSAEFPKEGPSILRIQQVVRGDSAAYFCASSSGGYNEQFFGPGTRLTVL.

The J gene is TRBJ2-4, the V gene TRBV28; TRBD2 matches 11 bases. The CDR3 length is 13 residues. V lost 6 bases to trimming and J lost 8 bases; unmatched junction nucleotides: 3. Germline V lookup: CDR1 MDHEN, CDR2 SYDVKM. The CDR3 protein is CASRTSGRDIQYF. The CDR3 region has the DNA TGTGCCAGCAGAACTAGCGGGAGAGACATTCAGTACTTC.

By sample fraction, this clone is medium-sized. V is TRBV19 and J is TRBJ2-7; 9 bases match TRBD1. V lost 3 bases to trimming and J lost 6 bases; unmatched junction nucleotides: 6. The length of the CDR3 is 14 residues. Germline V CDR1 and CDR2: LNHDA, SQIVND (reference sequence). The CDR3 here is CASSMGTGGAEQYF. The CDR3 nucleotides are TGTGCCAGTAGTATGGGTACAGGGGGCGCCGAGCAGTACTTC.

The chain carries TRBV4-1 and TRBJ1-5; D may be TRBD1 (5 bases). The germline V and J ends were trimmed by 6 bases and 5 bases, with 17 bases remaining between them. Germline CDR1 is MGHRA and CDR2 is YSYEKL. This CDR3 spans 15 amino acids. CDR3 in DNA: TGCGCCAGCAGTCCAACCGGGACGGGGGATCAGCCCCAGCATTTT. This codes for CASSPTGTGDQPQHF.

This sequence joins TRBV7-9 and TRBJ1-1; D is unresolved. This CDR3 contains 12 residues. Germline-derived CDR1 and CDR2 are SEHNR and FQNEAQ (reference sequence). Trimming removed 5 bases at V and 6 bases at J, with 10 bases between. The CDR3 DNA follows: TGTGCCAGCAGCCCCGCCGCGGCTGAAGCTTTCTTT. It codes for CASSPAAAEAFF. The variable domain in full, with the rest retrieved from reference TRBV7-9 and TRBJ1-1, is DTGVSQNPRHKITKRGQNVTFRCDPISEHNRLYWYRQTLGQGPEFLTYFQNEAQLEKSRLLSDRFSAERPKGSFSTLEIQRTEQGDSAMYLCASSPAAAEAFFGQGTRLTVV.

The V call is TRBV7-9, the J call TRBJ2-7; the D gene is possibly TRBD1 (5 bases). The CDR3 is 13 residues long. The germline CDR1 and CDR2 sequences are SEHNR and FQNEAQ (reference sequence). V was clipped by 5 bases and J by 3 bases, with 11 bases between them. The CDR3 reads CASSRSDSYEQYF. CDR3 DNA: TGTGCCAGCAGCCGATCCGACAGCTACGAGCAGTACTTC.

The chain is built from TRBV7-9 and TRBJ2-7; D gene unclear. V dropped 5 bases and J dropped 2 bases, with 7 bases sitting between them. Germline V gives CDR1 SEHNR, CDR2 FQNEAQ (reference sequence). The CDR3 consists of 12 residues. CDR3 DNA: TGTGCCAGCAGCCCAGCCCCCTACGAGCAGTACTTC. This codes for CASSPAPYEQYF.